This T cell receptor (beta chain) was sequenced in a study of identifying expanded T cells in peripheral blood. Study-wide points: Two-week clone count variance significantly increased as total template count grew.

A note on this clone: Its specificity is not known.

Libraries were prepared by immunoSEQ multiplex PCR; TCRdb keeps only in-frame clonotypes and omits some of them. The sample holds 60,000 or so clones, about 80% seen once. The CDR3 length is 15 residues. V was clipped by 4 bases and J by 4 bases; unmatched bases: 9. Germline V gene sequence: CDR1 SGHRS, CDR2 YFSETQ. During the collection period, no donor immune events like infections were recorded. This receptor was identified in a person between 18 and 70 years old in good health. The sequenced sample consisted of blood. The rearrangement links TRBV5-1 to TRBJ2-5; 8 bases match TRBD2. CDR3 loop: CASSPNGGGPETQYF. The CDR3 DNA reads TGCGCCAGCAGCCCGAACGGGGGGGGGCCAGAGACCCAGTACTTC.